This entry lists 23 T cell receptor beta chains sequenced from one sample in a study of CD8+ T cells in alopecia areata. It was with CD4, CD8alpha, NKG2D, NKG2ACE and other markers that pooled cutaneous lymph node cells were sorted. RNA extraction and reverse transcription yielded cDNA as sequencing template. The method was immunoSEQ multiplex PCR; TCRdb's version includes in-frame clones alone and lacks a portion of them. Listed for the sample are about 270,000 clones, none seen a single time. The sequencing input was CD4+ T cells sorted from a lymph node. The receptors originated from a C3H/HeJ mouse with alopecia areata. This mouse strain has H2-k as its MHC haplotype.

On this clone: The germline and genes are mouse ones. The CDR3 is cut off 4 residues early in the read; its end comes from the germline J gene. The chain couples TRBV13-1 to TRBJ2-5; no definite D call. This CDR3 region has 13 residues. CDR1 NSHNY and CDR2 SYGAGN come from the germline V gene. Between the trimmed V and J ends, which lost 8 bases and 0 bases, there was a span of 10 bases. The CDR3 region is CASQTDNQDTQYF. CDR3 DNA, as far as it was read: TGTGCCAGTCAAACAGATAACCAAGAC.

This clone showed up many times. Mouse gene names and germline throughout. The read ends 4 residues early relative to the CDR3; the germline J gene fills the gap. The rearrangement links TRBV5 to TRBJ2-2, with D tentatively TRBD1 (6 bases). Trimming took off 5 bases at V and 3 bases at J, with 10 bases between the two ends. Germline CDR1 and CDR2: LGHNA and YNLKQL (reference sequence). This CDR3 is built from 14 residues. The DNA read from the CDR3 is TGTGCCAGCAGCACACAGGGAGACACCGGG. It encodes CASSTQGDTG. The CDR3, in full, reads CASSTQGDTGQLYF.

A remark on this clone: Germline and genes here are mouse. The CDR3 end is not reached by the read, which stops 4 residues before it; the germline J gene fills it in. The V gene is TRBV1, the J gene TRBJ2-3; D might be TRBD1 (6 bases). This CDR3 comprises 16 residues. CDR1 and CDR2 (germline): NSQYPW, LRSPGD (reference sequence). Trimming shortened V by 1 base and J by 0 bases, and 11 bases separated the two germline ends. The CDR3: CTCSAVRDNSAETLYF. The DNA read from the CDR3 is TGCACCTGCAGTGCAGTCCGGGACAATAGTGCAGAA.

About this clone itself: The genes are named according to mouse. The read ends 4 residues before the CDR3 terminus; that terminus is restored from the germline J gene. The chain couples TRBV13-1 to TRBJ2-2; D is possibly TRBD1 (5 bases). V dropped 7 bases and J dropped 2 bases, with 9 bases sitting between them. Germline V lookup: CDR1 NSHNY, CDR2 SYGAGN. This CDR3 is 13 amino acids long. The CDR3 bases that were read are TGTGCCAGCGCTGACAGCAACACCGGG. Protein: CASADSNTG. The CDR3 as a whole reads CASADSNTGQLYF.

A word on this clone: Gene labels here are mouse ones. The CDR3 extends 4 residues past the end of the read, so its final part is completed from the germline J gene. V is TRBV5 and J is TRBJ2-5; 10 nucleotides align to TRBD2. The CDR3 sequence is 17 residues long. From germline, CDR1 is LGHNA and CDR2 YNLKQL (reference sequence). The CDR3 loop is CASSQDPLGGREDTQYF. Incomplete CDR3 DNA: TGTGCCAGCAGCCAAGACCCGCTGGGGGGGCGCGAAGAC.

To note about this clone: The gene names here belong to mouse. The sequenced fragment ends 4 residues before the CDR3 boundary, so the rest is inferred from the germline J gene. This chain links TRBV19 with TRBJ2-1; D gene ambiguous. The CDR3 sequence is 15 residues long. Trimming pared 2 bases from V and 1 base from J, leaving 10 bases between. CDR1 and CDR2 from the germline V gene are FNHDT and SITEND (reference sequence). The part of the CDR3 DNA that was read is TGTGCCAGCAGTATTCGGTGGTTGAACTATGCT. The encoded protein is CASSIRWLNYA. The full CDR3 reads CASSIRWLNYAEQFF.

Remarks on this clone: Gene names are mouse gene names. The read falls 4 residues short of the CDR3 end, and the missing part is taken from the germline J gene. The J gene is TRBJ2-7, the V gene TRBV13-1; D uncertain. CDR1 and CDR2 from the germline V gene are NSHNY and SYGAGN. This CDR3 region has 12 residues. CDR3 amino acids: CASRGRRDEQYF. CDR3 DNA, as far as it was read: TGTGCCAGCAGAGGCAGGAGGGAT.

This clone was recorded a few times. Gene names and germline match the mouse. The CDR3 end lies 4 residues beyond the end of the read and is filled in from the germline J gene. The V and J genes are TRBV5 and TRBJ2-2; D gene uncertain. The germline V and J ends were trimmed by 5 bases and 3 bases, with 4 bases remaining between them. Per germline, CDR1 LGHNA and CDR2 YNLKQL (reference sequence). This CDR3 contains 12 residues. Incomplete CDR3 DNA: TGTGCCAGCAGCTCAGACACCGGG. Its translation: CASSSDTG. In full, the CDR3 is CASSSDTGQLYF.

A word on this clone: The gene symbols are mouse symbols. The missing CDR3 end, 4 residues past where the read stops, is filled in from the germline J gene. The sample carries other DNA sequences with the same CDR3. The J gene is TRBJ1-2, the V gene TRBV31; D uncertain. CDR3 length: 11 amino acids. Looked up from germline, CDR1 is GKSSPN and CDR2 is SITVG. Trimming removed 4 bases from V and 1 base from J, with 4 bases in between. The CDR3 bases that were read are TGTGCCTGGACAGGAAACTCC. Translating it yields CAWTGNS. Given in full, the CDR3 is CAWTGNSDYTF.

There are many counts of this clone. The listed genes are named as in mouse. The sequenced fragment ends 4 residues before the CDR3 boundary, so the rest is inferred from the germline J gene. The same CDR3 arises from other DNA sequences in this sample as well. The chain links TRBV5 to TRBJ2-5; 7 bases fit TRBD2. CDR3 length: 14 residues. Germline V gives CDR1 LGHNA, CDR2 YNLKQL (reference sequence). V dropped 4 bases and J dropped 0; count of bases not matched to a gene: 1. The CDR3 loop reads CASSPTGNQDTQYF. The CDR3 bases that were read are TGTGCCAGCAGCCCGACTGGGAACCAAGAC.

This clone was detected a few times. Gene names refer to mouse genes. The DNA read from the CDR3 is TGTGCCAGCAGTCCGACAGTTAACTATGCT. This codes for CASSPTVNYA. The entire CDR3 protein reads CASSPTVNYAEQFF. The chain links TRBV19 to TRBJ2-1; D perhaps matches TRBD1 (5 bases). The read terminates 4 residues before the CDR3 end, so the remaining end is supplied by the germline J gene. This CDR3 contains 14 residues. V gave up 4 bases and J gave up 0 bases, with 8 bases separating them. Germline CDR1 and CDR2: FNHDT and SITEND (reference sequence).

This clone was observed a handful of times. Genes and germline are mouse. The read terminates 4 residues ahead of where the CDR3 ends, so the germline J gene completes it. The rearrangement joins TRBV13-1 to TRBJ2-1, with 9 bases that match TRBD1. The V segment lost 5 bases and the J segment 3 bases; nucleotides outside the gene matches: 9. Germline CDR1 reads NSHNY; CDR2 reads SYGAGN. This CDR3 region has 16 residues. The sequenced part of the CDR3 DNA is TGTGCCAGCAGCCCAACAGGGGGCAATAGCTATGCT. Translation gives CASSPTGGNSYA. The whole CDR3 sequence reads CASSPTGGNSYAEQFF.

This clone appeared a few times. The germline and genes are mouse ones. The CDR3 end is not reached by the read, which stops 4 residues before it; the germline J gene fills it in. The same CDR3 arises from other DNA sequences in this sample as well. The chain combines TRBV17 with TRBJ2-7; 9 positions match TRBD2. Unmatched junction bases numbered 0, after V lost 0 bases and J lost 3 bases. The CDR3 consists of 14 residues. CDR1 and CDR2 from the germline V gene are MNHDT and YYDKIL. The CDR3 sequence: CASSREGLGYEQYF. The sequenced CDR3 bases are TGTGCTAGCAGTAGAGAGGGACTGGGCTAT.

This clone was counted between two and nine times. All gene names here are mouse names. The read ends 4 residues before the CDR3 terminus; that terminus is restored from the germline J gene. Other DNA sequences in the sample encode the same CDR3. V and J are TRBV31 and TRBJ1-2, with TRBD1 matching 9 bases. Germline CDR1 is GKSSPN and CDR2 is SITVG. This CDR3 is built from 13 residues. Unmatched junction bases numbered 0, after V lost 0 bases and J lost 4 bases. The sequenced part of the CDR3 DNA is TGTGCCTGGAGTCTGACAGGGGGCTCC. The encoded protein is CAWSLTGGS. The whole CDR3 reads CAWSLTGGSDYTF.

As for this clone: The genes and germline here are from mouse. The missing CDR3 end, 3 residues past where the read stops, is filled in from the germline J gene. Other DNA sequences in this specimen translate into the identical CDR3. This chain joins TRBV31 and TRBJ1-6; 7 nucleotides match TRBD1. TRBJ1-6 is marked as an open reading frame, function uncertain. Trimming removed 0 bases from V and 2 bases from J; junction bases left unmatched: 1. Germline lookup yields CDR1 GKSSPN and CDR2 SITVG. The CDR3 extends over 15 amino acids. The CDR3 region is CAWSLRGPYNSPLYF. Partial CDR3 DNA: TGTGCCTGGAGTCTGAGGGGGCCCTATAATTCGCCC.

This clone was detected only a few times. Gene names and germline refer to mouse. Read coverage stops 4 residues before the CDR3 terminus; the germline J gene supplies the remainder. Other DNA sequences from this sample encode an identical CDR3 as well. The chain recombines TRBV13-2 with TRBJ2-5; the match to TRBD2 covers 7 bases. CDR1 is NNHNN, CDR2 SYGAGS, per germline (reference sequence). This CDR3 contains 14 residues. CDR3 region: CASGDAGGKDTQYF. Partial CDR3 DNA: TGTGCCAGCGGTGATGCGGGGGGGAAAGAC.

There are many counts of this clone. Gene names and germline match the mouse. Read sequence stops 4 residues before the CDR3 end, and the germline J gene provides the missing end. This sample also contains other DNA sequences that code for the same CDR3. This rearrangement joins TRBV17 to TRBJ2-5, with 7 bases lining up with TRBD2. V lost 1 base to trimming and J lost 3 bases; unmatched junction nucleotides: 1. The CDR3 has 14 amino acids. Looked up from germline, CDR1 is MNHDT and CDR2 is YYDKIL. The CDR3 here is CASSRGWGQDTQYF. Incomplete CDR3 DNA: TGTGCTAGCAGTAGAGGCTGGGGGCAAGAC.

This clone was observed many times. Gene and germline names: mouse. The sequenced fragment ends 4 residues before the CDR3 boundary, so the rest is inferred from the germline J gene. This CDR3 is also generated by other DNA sequences in the sample. This chain joins TRBV17 and TRBJ2-5, with TRBD2 matching 7 bases. CDR1 and CDR2 from the germline V gene are MNHDT and YYDKIL. This CDR3 has 14 residues. The CDR3 is CASSRDRGGDTQYF. CDR3 DNA (partial): TGTGCTAGCAGTAGAGATCGGGGGGGAGAC.

As to this clone: The gene names here belong to mouse. The read ends 4 residues before the CDR3 terminus; that terminus is restored from the germline J gene. Different DNA sequences within this sample yield the same CDR3. The chain couples TRBV31 to TRBJ2-7, with TRBD1 matching over 8 bases. The CDR3 has 14 amino acids. J lost 0 bases, V lost 3 bases, and 4 bases had no gene match. Looked up from germline, CDR1 is GKSSPN and CDR2 is SITVG. Partial CDR3 DNA: TGTGCCTGGAGCCTCACAGGGGGCTCCTAT. Translation: CAWSLTGGSY. In full, the CDR3 is CAWSLTGGSYEQYF.

As for this clone: Gene names follow the mouse nomenclature. The same CDR3 arises from other DNA sequences in this sample as well. The DNA read from the CDR3 is TGTGCCAGCAGTGATGCTCCTGGGAGCTAT. As protein: CASSDAPGSY. The full CDR3 protein is CASSDAPGSYEQYF. This chain uses TRBV13-1 with TRBJ2-7, with TRBD2 as a possible D gene (5 bases). Coverage ceases 4 residues before the CDR3 finishes, and the germline J gene fills in the end. The V gene lost 0 bases and the J gene lost 3 bases, with 10 bases spanning the gap. The CDR3 length is 14 residues. The germline V gene encodes CDR1 NSHNY and CDR2 SYGAGN.

In regard to this clone: Mouse gene names apply. Other DNA sequences in this specimen translate into the identical CDR3. Here the CDR3 reads CASGDVLGYEQYF. CDR3 DNA, as far as it was read: TGTGCCAGCGGTGATGTACTGGGTTAT. The J gene is TRBJ2-7, the V gene TRBV13-2; D is possibly TRBD2 (6 bases). The read ends 4 residues before the CDR3 terminus; that terminus is restored from the germline J gene. Germline CDR1 reads NNHNN; CDR2 reads SYGAGS (reference sequence). The CDR3 covers 13 residues.

This clone appeared many times. Gene names refer to mouse genes. Different DNA sequences within this sample yield the same CDR3. CDR3 DNA, as far as it was read: TGTGCTAGCAGCCCGACTGGGGGTAGTGCAGAA. Amino acid sequence: CASSPTGGSAE. Given in full, the CDR3 is CASSPTGGSAETLYF. The chain is built from TRBV17 and TRBJ2-3, with 9 bases identical to TRBD2. The CDR3 end falls 4 residues outside the read, so it is completed with the germline J gene. There are 15 residues in the CDR3. The J segment lost 0 bases and the V segment lost 6 bases, leaving 4 bases of the junction unmatched. The V gene's germline CDR1 is MNHDT and CDR2 YYDKIL.

Notes on this clone: Gene labels here are mouse ones. The read is 4 residues too short to cover the CDR3 end, so that end is filled in from the germline J gene. The chain uses TRBV13-3 and TRBJ2-1; 10 bases fit TRBD2. CDR1 is NNHDY, CDR2 SYVADS, per germline. This CDR3 is 13 amino acids long. J lost 5 bases, V lost 5 bases, and 1 base had no gene match. Incomplete CDR3 DNA: TGTGCCAGCAGCCTGGGGGGGCATGCT. Protein product: CASSLGGHA. The whole CDR3 protein is CASSLGGHAEQFF.